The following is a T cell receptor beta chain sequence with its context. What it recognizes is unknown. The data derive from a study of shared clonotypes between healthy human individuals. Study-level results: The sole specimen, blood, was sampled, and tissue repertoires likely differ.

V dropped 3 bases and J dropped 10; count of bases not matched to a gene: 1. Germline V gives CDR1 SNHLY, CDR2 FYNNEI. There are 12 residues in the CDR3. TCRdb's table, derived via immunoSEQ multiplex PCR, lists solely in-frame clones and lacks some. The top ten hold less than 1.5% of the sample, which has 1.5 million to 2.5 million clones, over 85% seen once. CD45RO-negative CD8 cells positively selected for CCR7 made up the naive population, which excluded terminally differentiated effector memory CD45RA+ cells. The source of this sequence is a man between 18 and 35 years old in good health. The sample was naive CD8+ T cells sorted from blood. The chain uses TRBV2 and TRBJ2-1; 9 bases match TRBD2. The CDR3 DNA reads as TGTGCCAGCAGTGACCTAGCGGGGGAGCAGTTCTTC. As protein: CASSDLAGEQFF. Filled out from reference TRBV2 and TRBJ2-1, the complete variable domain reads EPEVTQTPSHQVTQMGQEVILRCVPISNHLYFYWYRQILGQKVEFLVSFYNNEISEKSEIFDDQFSVERPDGSNFTLKIRSTKLEDSAMYFCASSDLAGEQFFGPGTRLTVL.